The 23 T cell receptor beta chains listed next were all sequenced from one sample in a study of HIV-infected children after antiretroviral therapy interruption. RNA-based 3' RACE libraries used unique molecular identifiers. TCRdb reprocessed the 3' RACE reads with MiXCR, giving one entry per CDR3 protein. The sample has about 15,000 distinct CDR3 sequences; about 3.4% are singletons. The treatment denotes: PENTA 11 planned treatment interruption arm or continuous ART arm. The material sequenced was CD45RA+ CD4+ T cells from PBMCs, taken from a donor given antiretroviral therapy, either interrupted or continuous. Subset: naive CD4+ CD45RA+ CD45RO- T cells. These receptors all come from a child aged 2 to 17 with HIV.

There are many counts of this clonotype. The CDR3 loop is CASMEGGEQFF. CDR3 DNA: TGTGCCAGCATGGAGGGCGGTGAGCAGTTCTTC. The chain uses TRBV7-6 and TRBJ2-1, with a possible D match to TRBD2 (6 bases). There are 11 residues in the CDR3. CDR1 SGHVS and CDR2 FNYEAQ come from the germline V gene. Trimming pared 7 bases from V and 9 bases from J, leaving 10 bases between.

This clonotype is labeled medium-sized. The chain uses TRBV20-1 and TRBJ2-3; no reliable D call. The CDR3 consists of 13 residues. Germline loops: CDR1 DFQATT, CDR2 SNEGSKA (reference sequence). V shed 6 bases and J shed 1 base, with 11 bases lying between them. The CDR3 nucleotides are TGCAGTGCCCGTCCCAGTGGCACAGATACGCAGTATTTT. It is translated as CSARPSGTDTQYF.

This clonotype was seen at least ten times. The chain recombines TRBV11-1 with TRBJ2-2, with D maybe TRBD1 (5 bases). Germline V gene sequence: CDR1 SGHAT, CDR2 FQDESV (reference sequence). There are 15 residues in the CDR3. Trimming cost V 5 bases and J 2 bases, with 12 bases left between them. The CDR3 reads CASSQAGHNTGELFF. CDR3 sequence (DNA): TGTGCCAGCAGCCAAGCAGGACACAACACCGGGGAGCTGTTTTTT. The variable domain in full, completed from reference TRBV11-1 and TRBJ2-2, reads EAEVAQSPRYKITEKSQAVAFWCDPISGHATLYWYRQILGQGPELLVQFQDESVVDDSQLPKDRFSAERLKGVDSTLKIQPAELGDSAMYLCASSQAGHNTGELFFGEGSRLTVL.

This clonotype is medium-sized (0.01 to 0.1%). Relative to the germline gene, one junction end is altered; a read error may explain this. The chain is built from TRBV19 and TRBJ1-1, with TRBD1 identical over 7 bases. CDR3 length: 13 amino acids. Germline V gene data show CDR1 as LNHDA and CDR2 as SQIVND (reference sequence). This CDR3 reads CASSIQGHTEVFF. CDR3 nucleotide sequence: TGTGCCAGCAGTATACAGGGGCACACAGAAGTCTTCTTT.

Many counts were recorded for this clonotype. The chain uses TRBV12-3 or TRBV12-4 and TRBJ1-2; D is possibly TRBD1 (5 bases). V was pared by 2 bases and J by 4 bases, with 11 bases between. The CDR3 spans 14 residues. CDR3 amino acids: CASSLPGRSYGYTF. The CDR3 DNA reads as TGTGCCAGCAGTTTACCGGGGCGCTCCTATGGCTACACCTTC.

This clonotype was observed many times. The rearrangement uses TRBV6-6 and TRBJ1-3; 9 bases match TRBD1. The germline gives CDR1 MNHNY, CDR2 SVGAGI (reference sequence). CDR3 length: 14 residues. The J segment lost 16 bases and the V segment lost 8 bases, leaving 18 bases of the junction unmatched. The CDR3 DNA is TGTGCCAGCGGTGGGACAGGGATTGGAAATACGCTCTATTTT. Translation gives CASGGTGIGNTLYF.

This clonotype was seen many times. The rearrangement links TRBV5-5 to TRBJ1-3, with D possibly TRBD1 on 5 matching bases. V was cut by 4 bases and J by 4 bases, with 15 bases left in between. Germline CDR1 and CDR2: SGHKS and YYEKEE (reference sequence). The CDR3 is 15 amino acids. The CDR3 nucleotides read TGTGCCAGCAGCCTGGGACCGACCGCCGGAAACACCATATATTTT. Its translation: CASSLGPTAGNTIYF. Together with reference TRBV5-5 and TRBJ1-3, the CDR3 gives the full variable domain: DAGVTQSPTHLIKTRGQQVTLRCSPISGHKSVSWYQQVLGQGPQFIFQYYEKEERGRGNFPDRFSARQFPNYSSELNVNALLLGDSALYLCASSLGPTAGNTIYFGEGSWLTVV.

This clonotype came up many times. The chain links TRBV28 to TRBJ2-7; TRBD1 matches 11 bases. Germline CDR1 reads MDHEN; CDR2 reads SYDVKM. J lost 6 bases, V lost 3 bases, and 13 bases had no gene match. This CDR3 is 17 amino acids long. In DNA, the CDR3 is TGTGCCAGCAGTTTCTATGGGACAGGGGGGATTTTTGGCGAGCAGTACTTC. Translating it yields CASSFYGTGGIFGEQYF.

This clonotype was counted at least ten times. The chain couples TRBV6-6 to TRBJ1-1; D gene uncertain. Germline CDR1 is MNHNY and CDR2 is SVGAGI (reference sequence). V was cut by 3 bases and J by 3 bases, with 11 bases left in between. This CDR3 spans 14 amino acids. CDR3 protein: CASSYRLGYTEAFF. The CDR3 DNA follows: TGTGCCAGCAGTTATAGGCTTGGTTACACTGAAGCTTTCTTT.

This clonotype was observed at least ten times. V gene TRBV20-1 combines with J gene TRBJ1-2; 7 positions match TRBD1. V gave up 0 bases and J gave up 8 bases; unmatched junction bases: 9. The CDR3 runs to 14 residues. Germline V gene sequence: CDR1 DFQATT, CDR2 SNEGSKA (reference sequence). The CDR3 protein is CSAREAGTAPGYTF. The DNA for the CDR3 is TGCAGTGCTAGAGAAGCCGGGACAGCACCAGGCTACACCTTC.

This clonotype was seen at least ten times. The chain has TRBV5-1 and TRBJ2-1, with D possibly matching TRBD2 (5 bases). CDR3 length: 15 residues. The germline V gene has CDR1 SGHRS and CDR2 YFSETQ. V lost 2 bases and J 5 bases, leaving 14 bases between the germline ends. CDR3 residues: CASSFITGSNNEQFF. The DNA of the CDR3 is TGCGCCAGCAGCTTTATAACGGGATCAAACAATGAGCAGTTCTTC.

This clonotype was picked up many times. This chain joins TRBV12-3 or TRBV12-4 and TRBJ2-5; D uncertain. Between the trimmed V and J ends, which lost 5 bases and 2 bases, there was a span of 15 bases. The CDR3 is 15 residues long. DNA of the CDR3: TGTGCCAGCAGTCTATCTTGGACGGCTCAAGAGACCCAGTACTTC. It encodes CASSLSWTAQETQYF.

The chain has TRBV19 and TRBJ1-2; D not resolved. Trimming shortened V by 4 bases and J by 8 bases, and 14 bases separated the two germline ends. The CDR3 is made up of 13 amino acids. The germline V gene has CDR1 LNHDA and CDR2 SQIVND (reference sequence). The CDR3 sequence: CASSTLTEQGYTF. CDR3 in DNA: TGTGCCAGTAGTACGCTAACGGAACAAGGCTACACCTTC.

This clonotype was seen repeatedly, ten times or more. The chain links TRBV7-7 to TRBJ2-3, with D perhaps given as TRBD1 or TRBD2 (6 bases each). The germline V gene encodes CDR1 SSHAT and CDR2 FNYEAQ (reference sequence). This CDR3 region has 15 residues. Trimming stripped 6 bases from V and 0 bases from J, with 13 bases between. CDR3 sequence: CASSPKGGSTDTQYF. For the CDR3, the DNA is TGTGCCAGCAGTCCAAAAGGGGGGAGCACAGATACGCAGTATTTT.

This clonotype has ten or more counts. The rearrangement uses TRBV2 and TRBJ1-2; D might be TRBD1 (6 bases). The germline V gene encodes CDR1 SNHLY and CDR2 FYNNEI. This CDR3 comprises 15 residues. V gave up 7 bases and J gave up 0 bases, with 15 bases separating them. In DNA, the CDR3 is TGTGCCAGCATCCGGGACACAGCCACTAACTATGGCTACACCTTC. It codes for CASIRDTATNYGYTF.

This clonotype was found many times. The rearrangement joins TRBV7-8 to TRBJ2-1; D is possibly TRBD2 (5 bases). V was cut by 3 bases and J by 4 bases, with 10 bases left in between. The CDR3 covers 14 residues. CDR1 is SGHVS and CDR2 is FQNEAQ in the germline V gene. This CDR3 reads CASSFTGKYNEQFF. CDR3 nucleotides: TGTGCCAGCAGCTTCACCGGGAAGTACAATGAGCAGTTCTTC.

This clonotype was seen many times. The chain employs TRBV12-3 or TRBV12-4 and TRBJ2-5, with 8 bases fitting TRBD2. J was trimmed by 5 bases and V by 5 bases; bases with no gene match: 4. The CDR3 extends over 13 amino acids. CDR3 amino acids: CASSPGRAETQYF. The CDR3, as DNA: TGTGCCAGCAGTCCCGGGAGGGCTGAGACCCAGTACTTC.

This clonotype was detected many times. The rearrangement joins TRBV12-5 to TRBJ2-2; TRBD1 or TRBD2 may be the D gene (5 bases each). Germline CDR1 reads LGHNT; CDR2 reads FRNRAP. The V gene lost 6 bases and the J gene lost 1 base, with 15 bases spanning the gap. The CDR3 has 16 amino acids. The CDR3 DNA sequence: TGTGCTAGTGGCTCTCCTCCGGGGCTGAACACCGGGGAGCTGTTTTTT. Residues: CASGSPPGLNTGELFF.

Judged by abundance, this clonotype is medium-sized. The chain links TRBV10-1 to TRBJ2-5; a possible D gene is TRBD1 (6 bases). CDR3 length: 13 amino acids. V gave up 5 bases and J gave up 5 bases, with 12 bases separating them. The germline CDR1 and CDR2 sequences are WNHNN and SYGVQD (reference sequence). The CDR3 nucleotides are TGCGCCAGCAGTTGGGGGCGCGGCGAGACCCAGTACTTC. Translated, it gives CASSWGRGETQYF.

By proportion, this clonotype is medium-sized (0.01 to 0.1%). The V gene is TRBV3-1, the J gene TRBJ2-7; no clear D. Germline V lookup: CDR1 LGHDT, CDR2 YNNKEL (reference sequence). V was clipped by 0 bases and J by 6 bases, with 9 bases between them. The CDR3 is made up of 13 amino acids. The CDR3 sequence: CASSQDVSSEQYF. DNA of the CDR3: TGTGCCAGCAGCCAAGATGTTTCTAGCGAGCAGTACTTC.

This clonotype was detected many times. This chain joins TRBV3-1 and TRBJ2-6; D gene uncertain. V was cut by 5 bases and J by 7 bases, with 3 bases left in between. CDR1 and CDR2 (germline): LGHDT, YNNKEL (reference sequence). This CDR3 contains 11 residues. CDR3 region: CASSNANVLTF. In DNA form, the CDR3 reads TGTGCCAGCAGCAATGCCAACGTCCTGACTTTC.

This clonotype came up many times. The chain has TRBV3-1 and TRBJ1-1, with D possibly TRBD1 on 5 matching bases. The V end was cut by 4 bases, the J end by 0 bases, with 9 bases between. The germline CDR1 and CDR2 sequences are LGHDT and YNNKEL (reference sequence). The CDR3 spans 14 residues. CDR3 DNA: TGTGCCAGCAGCCGCAAGACAGTGAACACTGAAGCTTTCTTT. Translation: CASSRKTVNTEAFF.

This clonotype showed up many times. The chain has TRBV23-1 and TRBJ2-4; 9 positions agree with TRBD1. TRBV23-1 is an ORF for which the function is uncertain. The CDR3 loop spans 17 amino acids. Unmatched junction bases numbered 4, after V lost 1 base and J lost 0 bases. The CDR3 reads CASSQCPDRGAKNIQYF. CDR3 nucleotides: TGCGCCAGCAGTCAATGTCCGGACAGGGGAGCCAAAAACATTCAGTACTTC.